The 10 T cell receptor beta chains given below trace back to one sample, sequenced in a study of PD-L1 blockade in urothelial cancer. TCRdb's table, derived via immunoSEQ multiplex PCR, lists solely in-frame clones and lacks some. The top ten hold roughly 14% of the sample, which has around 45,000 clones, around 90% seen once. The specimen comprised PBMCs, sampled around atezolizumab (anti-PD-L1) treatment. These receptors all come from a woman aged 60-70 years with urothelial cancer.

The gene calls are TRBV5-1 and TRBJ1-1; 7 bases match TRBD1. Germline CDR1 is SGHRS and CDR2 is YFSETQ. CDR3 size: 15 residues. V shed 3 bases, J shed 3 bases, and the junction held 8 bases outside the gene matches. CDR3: CASSSPQGSYTEAFF. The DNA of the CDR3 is TGCGCCAGCAGCTCCCCACAGGGGTCGTACACTGAAGCTTTCTTT.

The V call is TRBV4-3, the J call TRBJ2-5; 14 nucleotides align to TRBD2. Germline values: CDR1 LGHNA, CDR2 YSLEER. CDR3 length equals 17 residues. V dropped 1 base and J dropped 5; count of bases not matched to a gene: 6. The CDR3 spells CASSQGLAGGLGETQYF. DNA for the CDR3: TGCGCCAGCAGCCAAGGACTAGCGGGGGGGCTCGGTGAGACCCAGTACTTC.

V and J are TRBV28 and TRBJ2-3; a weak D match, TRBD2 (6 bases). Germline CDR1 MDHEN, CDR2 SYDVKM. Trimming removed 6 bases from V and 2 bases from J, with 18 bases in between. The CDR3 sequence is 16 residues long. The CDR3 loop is CASRDVFAGFTDTQYF. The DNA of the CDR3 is TGTGCCAGCAGGGACGTTTTCGCGGGGTTCACAGATACGCAGTATTTT.

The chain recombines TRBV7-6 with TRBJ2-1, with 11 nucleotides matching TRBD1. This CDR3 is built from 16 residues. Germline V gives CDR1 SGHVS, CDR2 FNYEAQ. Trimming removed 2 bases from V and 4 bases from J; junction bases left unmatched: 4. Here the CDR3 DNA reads TGTGCCAGCAGCTTAAACCGGGACAGGGGGTACAATGAGCAGTTCTTC. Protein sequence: CASSLNRDRGYNEQFF.

The CDR3 region has the DNA TGTGCCAGCAGTCCCAGGGGCACCGGGGAGCTGTTTTTT. As protein: CASSPRGTGELFF. V is TRBV7-2 and J is TRBJ2-2; D might be TRBD1 (6 bases). Trimming left V 6 bases short and J 4 bases short, with 9 bases between. The CDR3 is 13 residues long. The germline CDR1 and CDR2 sequences are SGHTA and FQGNSA.

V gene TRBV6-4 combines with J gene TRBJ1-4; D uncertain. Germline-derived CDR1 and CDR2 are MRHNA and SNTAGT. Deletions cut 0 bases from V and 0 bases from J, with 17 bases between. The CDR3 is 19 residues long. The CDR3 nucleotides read TGTGCCAGCAGTGACTCGACGTACAGATATATCACAACTAATGAAAAACTGTTTTTT. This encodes CASSDSTYRYITTNEKLFF.

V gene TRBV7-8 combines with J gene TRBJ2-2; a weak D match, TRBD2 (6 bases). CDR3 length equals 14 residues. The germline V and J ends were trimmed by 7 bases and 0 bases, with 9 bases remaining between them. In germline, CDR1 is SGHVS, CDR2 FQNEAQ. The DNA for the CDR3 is TGTGCCAGCATGGAGGGAGCGAACACCGGGGAGCTGTTTTTT. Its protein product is CASMEGANTGELFF.

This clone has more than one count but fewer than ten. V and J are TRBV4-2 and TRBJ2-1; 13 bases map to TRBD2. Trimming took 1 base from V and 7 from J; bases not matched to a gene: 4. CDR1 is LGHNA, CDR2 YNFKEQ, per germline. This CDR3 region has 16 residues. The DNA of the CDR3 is TGTGCCAGCAGCCAAGCGATGACTAGCGGGAGGAATGAGCAGTTCTTC. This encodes CASSQAMTSGRNEQFF.

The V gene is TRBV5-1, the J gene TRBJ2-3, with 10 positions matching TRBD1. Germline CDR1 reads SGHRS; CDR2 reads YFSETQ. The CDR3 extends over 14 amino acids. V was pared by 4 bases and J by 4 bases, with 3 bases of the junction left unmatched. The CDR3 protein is CASSGDRGADTQYF. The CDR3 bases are TGCGCCAGCAGCGGGGACAGGGGTGCAGATACGCAGTATTTT.

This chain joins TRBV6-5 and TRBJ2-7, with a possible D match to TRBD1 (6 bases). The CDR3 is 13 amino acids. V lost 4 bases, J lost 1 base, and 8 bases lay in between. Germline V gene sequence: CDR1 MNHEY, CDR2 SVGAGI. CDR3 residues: CASSWGQSYEQYF. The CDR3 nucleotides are TGTGCCAGCAGTTGGGGACAATCCTACGAGCAGTACTTC.